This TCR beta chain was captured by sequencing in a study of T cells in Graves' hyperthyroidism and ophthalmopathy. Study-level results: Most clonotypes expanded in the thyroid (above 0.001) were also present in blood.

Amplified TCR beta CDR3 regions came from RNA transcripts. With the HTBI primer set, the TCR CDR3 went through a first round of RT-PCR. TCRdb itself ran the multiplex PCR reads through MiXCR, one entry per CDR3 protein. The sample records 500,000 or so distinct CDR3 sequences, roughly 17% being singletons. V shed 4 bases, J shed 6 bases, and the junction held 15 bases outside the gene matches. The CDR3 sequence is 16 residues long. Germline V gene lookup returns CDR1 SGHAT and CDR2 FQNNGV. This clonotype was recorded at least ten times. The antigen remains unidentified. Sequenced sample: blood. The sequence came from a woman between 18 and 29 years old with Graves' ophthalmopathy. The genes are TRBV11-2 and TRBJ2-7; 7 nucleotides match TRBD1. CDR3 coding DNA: TGTGCCAGCAGCTATGGAAGGACAGGTCCCCCTCTCGAGCAGTACTTC. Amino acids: CASSYGRTGPPLEQYF. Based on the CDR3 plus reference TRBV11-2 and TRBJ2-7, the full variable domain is EAGVAQSPRYKIIEKRQSVAFWCNPISGHATLYWYQQILGQGPKLLIQFQNNGVVDDSQLPKDRFSAERLKGVDSTLKIQPAKLEDSAVYLCASSYGRTGPPLEQYFGPGTRLTVT.